This T cell receptor beta chain was identified in a study of blood T cell repertoires in COVID-19. Assay: immunoSEQ multiplex PCR; the TCRdb copy retains only in-frame clones and omits some. The table records 250,000 to 300,000 clones, approximately 90% of them present only once. In germline, CDR1 is SGHVS, CDR2 FQNEAQ. The CDR3 spans 17 residues. J lost 0 bases, V lost 4 bases, and 6 bases had no gene match. Participant age was roughly 18 to 90 years, and participants resided in fewer than 25 US areas. Cohort placement rested on clinical history that participants reported themselves. The chain links TRBV7-8 to TRBJ2-2, with 9 positions matching TRBD1. The TCR comes from a man aged 18 to 35 who had recovered from COVID-19. Sequencing was performed on PBMCs or T cells enriched from blood (not recorded which). For the CDR3, the DNA is TGTGCCAGCAGCTATCCGGGACAGGGTACGAACACCGGGGAGCTGTTTTTT. Translated: CASSYPGQGTNTGELFF. The variable domain in full, with the rest retrieved from reference TRBV7-8 and TRBJ2-2, is GAGVSQSPRYKVAKRGQDVALRCDPISGHVSLFWYQQALGQGPEFLTYFQNEAQLDKSGLPSDRFFAERPEGSVSTLKIQRTQQEDSAVYLCASSYPGQGTNTGELFFGEGSRLTVL.